Presented here are 8 T cell receptor beta chains from one specimen sequenced in a study of tissue T cells after allogeneic stem cell transplantation. Data came from immunoSEQ multiplex PCR; TCRdb stores just in-frame clones and leaves some out. The sample shows more than 40,000 clones, approximately 73% of them seen only once. The sample taken for sequencing was sorted cells pooled from one or two spleens. Receptor source: a pool of C57BL/6 mice in good health.

Regarding this clone: Gene labels here are mouse ones. The CDR3 goes on 1 residue after the read ends, and that part is filled in from the germline J gene. The rearrangement joins TRBV19 to TRBJ1-4; D uncertain. This CDR3 has 15 amino acids. The germline gives CDR1 FNHDT, CDR2 SITEND (reference sequence). Trimming stripped 0 bases from V and 0 bases from J, with 6 bases between. The CDR3 DNA, read in part, is TGTGCCAGCAGTATAGCGGGAATTTCCAACGAAAGATTATTT. Translation: CASSIAGISNERLF. The CDR3 as a whole reads CASSIAGISNERLFF.

Concerning this clone: The genes are named according to mouse. The sequence runs out 1 residue before the end of the CDR3; the remainder is reconstructed from the germline J gene. The V gene is TRBV1, the J gene TRBJ1-5; 8 bases match TRBD1. There are 15 residues in the CDR3. Germline V gives CDR1 NSQYPW, CDR2 LRSPGD (reference sequence). V shed 4 bases, J shed 1 base, and the junction held 3 bases outside the gene matches. The CDR3 spells CTCSGQGRNNQAPLF. CDR3 DNA (partial): TGCACCTGCAGTGGACAGGGGAGGAACAACCAGGCTCCGCTT.

In the case of this clone: Genes here carry mouse names. The CDR3 goes on 1 residue after the read ends, and that part is filled in from the germline J gene. The chain joins TRBV12-2 to TRBJ1-4, with D tentatively TRBD1 (6 bases). Germline V gene sequence: CDR1 SGHLS, CDR2 HYDKME. Trimming removed 4 bases at V and 0 bases at J, with 11 bases between. The CDR3 covers 15 residues. CDR3 DNA, as far as it was read: TGTGCCAGCTCGCCGGGACAAATTTCCAACGAAAGATTATTT. It is translated as CASSPGQISNERLF. From start to end, the CDR3 is CASSPGQISNERLFF.

For this clone: The genes and germline here are from mouse. The sequence runs out 1 residue before the end of the CDR3; the remainder is reconstructed from the germline J gene. The V call is TRBV2, the J call TRBJ1-1; TRBD1 might be the D (6 bases). CDR3 length equals 15 residues. Germline V gives CDR1 LGHNA, CDR2 YSYQKL. Trimming took off 0 bases at V and 1 base at J, with 9 bases between the two ends. The CDR3 bases that were read are TGTGCCAGCAGCCAAGATCCACAGGGGAACACAGAAGTCTTC. Its protein product is CASSQDPQGNTEVF. From start to end, the CDR3 is CASSQDPQGNTEVFF. The complete variable domain, with remaining parts taken from reference TRBV2 and TRBJ1-1, reads DPKIIQKPKYLVAVTGSEKILICEQYLGHNAMYWYRQSAKKPLEFMFSYSYQKLMDNQTASSRFQPQSSKKNHLDLQITALKPDDSATYFCASSQDPQGNTEVFFGKGTRLTVV.

Remarks on this clone: The genes and germline here are from mouse. The read ends 1 residue before the CDR3 terminus; that terminus is restored from the germline J gene. The gene calls are TRBV13-3 and TRBJ1-6; D remains unclear. TRBJ1-6 qualifies as an ORF whose function is uncertain. The CDR3 length is 12 residues. Per the germline V gene, CDR1 is NNHDY and CDR2 is SYVADS. V was trimmed by 1 base and J by 6 bases, leaving 2 bases between them. The sequenced part of the CDR3 DNA is TGTGCCAGCAGTGATCTTAATTCGCCCCTCTAC. Translating it yields CASSDLNSPLY. The whole CDR3 protein reads CASSDLNSPLYF.

To note about this clone: Mouse germline and gene names are used. The read terminates 1 residue before the CDR3 end, so the remaining end is supplied by the germline J gene. The chain employs TRBV5 and TRBJ2-5, with 9 nucleotides matching TRBD1. The CDR3 consists of 13 residues. After removal of 8 bases from V and 1 base from J, the junction contained 1 base not matched to a gene. Germline values: CDR1 LGHNA, CDR2 YNLKQL (reference sequence). CDR3 bases read: TGTGCCAGCCGGGACAGGGACCAAGACACCCAGTAC. This gives the protein CASRDRDQDTQY. The entire CDR3 sequence reads CASRDRDQDTQYF.

Remarks on this clone: Germline and genes here are mouse. With the read ending 1 residue before the CDR3 end, the germline J gene is used to fill in that end. The rearrangement joins TRBV12-2 to TRBJ2-2; 12 bases map to TRBD2. Trimming took 2 bases from V and 3 from J; bases not matched to a gene: 3. This CDR3 has 16 residues. CDR1 is SGHLS and CDR2 is HYDKME in the germline V gene. The sequenced CDR3 bases are TGTGCCAGCTCTCAAGACTGGGGGGGCGACACCGGGCAGCTCTAC. Its translation is CASSQDWGGDTGQLY. The complete CDR3 sequence is CASSQDWGGDTGQLYF.

With respect to this clone: Mouse gene names apply. From the germline J gene comes the end of the CDR3, since the read stops 1 residue before it. This chain joins TRBV29 and TRBJ2-4; D uncertain. This CDR3 is 12 amino acids long. Trimming removed 3 bases from V and 1 base from J, with 2 bases in between. Germline loops: CDR1 MSHET, CDR2 SYDVDS. The sequenced part of the CDR3 DNA is TGTGCTAGCAGTTTCGGTCAAAACACCTTGTAC. Translating it yields CASSFGQNTLY. The entire CDR3 sequence reads CASSFGQNTLYF.